This TCR beta chain was sequenced during a study of cytomegalovirus exposure and HLA in healthy donors. This clone has just a few counts. The length of the CDR3 is 15 residues. Trimming took 6 bases from V and 4 from J, leaving 18 bases between them. Germline CDR1 is SEHNR and CDR2 is FQNEAQ (reference sequence). Sequenced by immunoSEQ multiplex PCR; TCRdb stores in-frame clones only, minus some. The repertoire consists of 150,000 to 200,000 clones, with roughly three quarters occurring once and the leading ten covering around 1.2%. The sample was PBMCs. This TCR was sampled from a woman aged 25 to 39 in good health and CMV-seronegative. V usage is TRBV7-9 and J usage is TRBJ1-1; possibly TRBD1 for D (5 bases). The CDR3 DNA reads as TGTGCCAGCAGAACAATGGTGCAGGGTGGCACTGAAGCTTTCTTT. It translates to CASRTMVQGGTEAFF.